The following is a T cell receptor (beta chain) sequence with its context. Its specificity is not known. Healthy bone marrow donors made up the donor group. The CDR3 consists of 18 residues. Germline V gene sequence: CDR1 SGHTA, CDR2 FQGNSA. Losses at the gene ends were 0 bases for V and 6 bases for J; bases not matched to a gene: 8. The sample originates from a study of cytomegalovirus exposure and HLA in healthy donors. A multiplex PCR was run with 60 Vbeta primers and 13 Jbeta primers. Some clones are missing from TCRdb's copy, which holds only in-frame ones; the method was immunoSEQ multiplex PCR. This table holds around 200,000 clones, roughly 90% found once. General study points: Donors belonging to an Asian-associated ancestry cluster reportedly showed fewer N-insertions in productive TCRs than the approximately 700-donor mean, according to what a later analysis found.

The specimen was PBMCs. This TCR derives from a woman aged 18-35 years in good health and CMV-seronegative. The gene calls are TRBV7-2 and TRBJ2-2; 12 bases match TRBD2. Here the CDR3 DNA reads TGTGCCAGCAGCTTAGCGGGGACTAGCGGGTATTTGGCCGGGGAGCTGTTTTTT. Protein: CASSLAGTSGYLAGELFF.